The rows below give T cell receptor beta chains drawn from one sample of a study of blood T cells in healthy people across ages. TCRdb passed the 5' RACE reads through MiXCR, listing each CDR3 protein once. This repertoire shows hundreds of thousands of distinct CDR3 sequences, around 48% found once; its top ten account for 30% to 35%. The sample comprised blood. Receptors originate from an older woman in good health. Each CDR3 is given with its conserved first and last residue. Each record gives: V gene, J gene, clone size, D gene, CDR3 protein, CDR3 DNA. The D gene is left open where the match is weak. Where a row states a size, it is once, few, many or the class of an expanded clone; other rows omit it.

v_gene: TRBV9; j_gene: TRBJ2-7; abundance: NA; d_gene: TRBD1; CDR3aa: CASSPGTGSVKQYF; CDR3nt: TGTGCCAGCAGTCCCGGGACAGGGTCGGTGAAGCAGTACTTC
v_gene: TRBV18; j_gene: TRBJ2-2; abundance: NA; d_gene: NA; CDR3aa: CASSDGRTGELFF; CDR3nt: TGTGCCAGCTCAGACGGACGGACCGGGGAGCTGTTTTTT
v_gene: TRBV15; j_gene: TRBJ2-1; abundance: few; d_gene: TRBD2; CDR3aa: CATSLGGTGGPYEQFF; CDR3nt: TGTGCCACCAGTTTGGGGGGTACGGGAGGGCCCTATGAGCAGTTCTTC
v_gene: TRBV25-1; j_gene: TRBJ2-3; abundance: few; d_gene: TRBD2; CDR3aa: CASSQSGASTDTQYF; CDR3nt: TGTGCCAGCAGTCAAAGCGGGGCTAGCACAGATACGCAGTATTTT
v_gene: TRBV2; j_gene: TRBJ2-3; abundance: NA; d_gene: TRBD1; CDR3aa: CPTAPGTGPGDTQYF; CDR3nt: TGTCCTACAGCTCCCGGGACAGGACCGGGAGATACGCAGTATTTT
v_gene: TRBV20-1; j_gene: TRBJ2-6; abundance: NA; d_gene: TRBD1; CDR3aa: CSAKQTGATGANVLTF; CDR3nt: TGCAGTGCTAAACAGACAGGGGCAACTGGGGCCAACGTCCTGACTTTC
v_gene: TRBV7-2; j_gene: TRBJ2-7; abundance: few; d_gene: NA; CDR3aa: CASSPRRSSSYEQYF; CDR3nt: TGTGCCAGCAGCCCCCGCCGGAGCAGCTCCTACGAGCAGTACTTC
v_gene: TRBV7-9; j_gene: TRBJ1-6; abundance: NA; d_gene: NA; CDR3aa: CASSLRGDSPLHF; CDR3nt: TGTGCCAGCAGCTTAAGGGGGGATTCACCCCTCCACTTT
v_gene: TRBV5-1; j_gene: TRBJ2-7; abundance: once; d_gene: NA; CDR3aa: CASSVSTWSGRYEQYF; CDR3nt: TGCGCCAGCAGCGTGAGTACTTGGTCAGGGCGGTACGAGCAGTACTTC
v_gene: TRBV7-9; j_gene: TRBJ2-6; abundance: few; d_gene: NA; CDR3aa: CASSLVRGAGANVLTF; CDR3nt: TGTGCCAGCAGCTTAGTGAGGGGCGCTGGGGCCAACGTCCTGACTTTC
v_gene: TRBV7-2; j_gene: TRBJ1-6; abundance: NA; d_gene: TRBD1; CDR3aa: CASSFRDSFAAGNSPLHF; CDR3nt: TGTGCCAGCAGCTTCCGGGACAGTTTTGCAGCCGGGAATTCACCCCTCCACTTT
v_gene: TRBV18; j_gene: TRBJ2-1; abundance: once; d_gene: TRBD2; CDR3aa: CASSPRGGPFGANEQFF; CDR3nt: TGTGCCAGCTCACCGCGCGGGGGGCCATTTGGGGCCAATGAGCAGTTCTTC
v_gene: TRBV7-9; j_gene: TRBJ1-4; abundance: few; d_gene: TRBD1; CDR3aa: CASSLWTGVNEKLFF; CDR3nt: TGTGCCAGCAGCTTGTGGACAGGAGTTAATGAAAAACTGTTTTTT
v_gene: TRBV7-2; j_gene: TRBJ1-4; abundance: few; d_gene: NA; CDR3aa: CASSLVGTSGEKLFF; CDR3nt: TGTGCCAGCAGCTTAGTTGGGACATCGGGTGAAAAACTGTTTTTT
v_gene: TRBV18; j_gene: TRBJ1-6; abundance: few; d_gene: NA; CDR3aa: CASSPPRVNNSPLHF; CDR3nt: TGTGCCAGCTCACCACCACGGGTAAACAATTCACCCCTCCACTTT
v_gene: TRBV10-3; j_gene: TRBJ2-5; abundance: once; d_gene: TRBD1; CDR3aa: CAIRSGDRGSQETQYF; CDR3nt: TGTGCCATCAGGAGCGGGGACAGGGGATCCCAAGAGACCCAGTACTTC
v_gene: TRBV18; j_gene: TRBJ1-5; abundance: once; d_gene: TRBD1; CDR3aa: CASSPAPGQNNQPQHF; CDR3nt: TGTGCCAGCTCACCAGCCCCGGGACAGAACAATCAGCCCCAGCATTTT
v_gene: TRBV6-5; j_gene: TRBJ1-4; abundance: NA; d_gene: NA; CDR3aa: CASSYSTGGKLFF; CDR3nt: TGTGCCAGCAGTTACTCGACTGGGGGGAAACTGTTTTTT
v_gene: TRBV20-1; j_gene: TRBJ2-7; abundance: NA; d_gene: NA; CDR3aa: CSAGSTGTYEQYF; CDR3nt: TGCAGTGCCGGCAGTACGGGTACCTACGAGCAGTACTTC
v_gene: TRBV18; j_gene: TRBJ2-3; abundance: NA; d_gene: TRBD2; CDR3aa: CASSEGLAGGSDTQYF; CDR3nt: TGTGCCAGCTCAGAGGGACTAGCGGGAGGCTCGGATACGCAGTATTTT
v_gene: TRBV28; j_gene: TRBJ2-6; abundance: NA; d_gene: NA; CDR3aa: CASRGRGGSGANVLTF; CDR3nt: TGTGCCAGCCGAGGAAGGGGGGGCTCTGGGGCCAACGTCCTGACTTTC
v_gene: TRBV28; j_gene: TRBJ2-5; abundance: NA; d_gene: TRBD1; CDR3aa: CASGRGGWETQYF; CDR3nt: TGTGCCAGCGGCCGAGGGGGCTGGGAGACCCAGTACTTC
v_gene: TRBV4-2; j_gene: TRBJ1-2; abundance: NA; d_gene: NA; CDR3aa: CASSQSVPDGTTNYGYTF; CDR3nt: TGTGCCAGCAGCCAAAGTGTCCCTGATGGGACGACTAACTATGGCTACACCTTC
v_gene: TRBV7-2; j_gene: TRBJ2-1; abundance: NA; d_gene: NA; CDR3aa: CASSSILRGEQFF; CDR3nt: TGTGCCAGCAGCTCAATACTCCGGGGGGAGCAGTTCTTC
v_gene: TRBV7-2; j_gene: TRBJ2-6; abundance: NA; d_gene: NA; CDR3aa: CASSLRTNSGANVLTF; CDR3nt: TGTGCCAGCAGCTTACGGACGAACTCTGGGGCCAACGTCCTGACTTTC
v_gene: TRBV4-3; j_gene: TRBJ2-1; abundance: few; d_gene: TRBD2; CDR3aa: CASSQETGTSFYNEQFF; CDR3nt: TGCGCCAGCAGCCAAGAGACCGGGACTAGCTTTTACAATGAGCAGTTCTTC
v_gene: TRBV20-1; j_gene: TRBJ1-3; abundance: once; d_gene: NA; CDR3aa: CSARGAKAGNTIYF; CDR3nt: TGCAGTGCTAGAGGGGCGAAGGCTGGAAACACCATATATTTT
v_gene: TRBV12-3/TRBV12-4; j_gene: TRBJ2-5; abundance: NA; d_gene: NA; CDR3aa: CASSLGSGDEQYF; CDR3nt: TGTGCCAGCAGTTTAGGGTCAGGGGATGAGCAGTACTTC
v_gene: TRBV20-1; j_gene: TRBJ2-1; abundance: NA; d_gene: NA; CDR3aa: CSARANVADDNEQFF; CDR3nt: TGCAGTGCTAGGGCCAATGTAGCGGACGACAATGAGCAGTTCTTC
v_gene: TRBV12-3/TRBV12-4; j_gene: TRBJ2-7; abundance: NA; d_gene: NA; CDR3aa: CASSRETGSYEQYF; CDR3nt: TGTGCCAGCAGCCGGGAGACGGGGTCCTACGAGCAGTACTTC
v_gene: TRBV7-2; j_gene: TRBJ1-3; abundance: NA; d_gene: NA; CDR3aa: CVSSSGPGNTIYF; CDR3nt: TGTGTCAGCAGCTCCGGTCCTGGAAACACCATATATTTT
v_gene: TRBV20-1; j_gene: TRBJ2-6; abundance: NA; d_gene: NA; CDR3aa: CSAPLGGSFGANVLTF; CDR3nt: TGCAGTGCTCCCCTCGGGGGATCCTTTGGGGCCAACGTCCTGACTTTC
v_gene: TRBV5-1; j_gene: TRBJ2-5; abundance: few; d_gene: TRBD2; CDR3aa: CASSPTSERETQYF; CDR3nt: TGCGCCAGCAGCCCGACTAGCGAGCGAGAGACCCAGTACTTC
v_gene: TRBV29-1; j_gene: TRBJ2-1; abundance: NA; d_gene: NA; CDR3aa: CSVDHLGNEQFF; CDR3nt: TGCAGCGTTGATCACCTGGGCAATGAGCAGTTCTTC
v_gene: TRBV11-2; j_gene: TRBJ2-3; abundance: once; d_gene: NA; CDR3aa: CASSVSGKADTQYF; CDR3nt: TGTGCCAGCAGCGTTTCGGGGAAAGCAGATACGCAGTATTTT
v_gene: TRBV10-3; j_gene: TRBJ1-5; abundance: NA; d_gene: TRBD1; CDR3aa: CAISEAGQGNQPQHF; CDR3nt: TGTGCCATCAGTGAGGCGGGACAGGGCAATCAGCCCCAGCATTTT
v_gene: TRBV7-9; j_gene: TRBJ1-1; abundance: NA; d_gene: TRBD1; CDR3aa: CASSLLTGAGSEAFF; CDR3nt: TGTGCCAGCAGCTTATTAACAGGGGCGGGCTCTGAAGCTTTCTTT
v_gene: TRBV27; j_gene: TRBJ1-1; abundance: few; d_gene: NA; CDR3aa: CASSVYRAGITEAFF; CDR3nt: TGTGCCAGCAGTGTATATAGGGCAGGGATCACTGAAGCTTTCTTT
v_gene: TRBV7-2; j_gene: TRBJ1-6; abundance: NA; d_gene: TRBD1; CDR3aa: CASSATPGTGSSPLHF; CDR3nt: TGTGCCAGCAGCGCGACGCCCGGGACAGGGAGTTCACCCCTCCACTTT
v_gene: TRBV7-2; j_gene: TRBJ2-1; abundance: NA; d_gene: NA; CDR3aa: CASSTRRASMGTQFF; CDR3nt: TGTGCCAGCAGCACCCGACGGGCGTCGATGGGGACCCAGTTCTTC
v_gene: TRBV9; j_gene: TRBJ2-3; abundance: NA; d_gene: TRBD1; CDR3aa: CASSGDRGDTQYF; CDR3nt: TGTGCCAGCAGCGGGGACAGGGGAGATACGCAGTATTTT
v_gene: TRBV5-1; j_gene: TRBJ2-2; abundance: NA; d_gene: NA; CDR3aa: CASSSGTWGGELFF; CDR3nt: TGCGCCAGCAGCTCCGGGACTTGGGGCGGGGAGCTGTTTTTT
v_gene: TRBV5-1; j_gene: TRBJ2-7; abundance: few; d_gene: NA; CDR3aa: CASSSSPPTYEQYF; CDR3nt: TGCGCCAGCAGCTCCTCTCCCCCCACCTACGAGCAGTACTTC
v_gene: TRBV20-1; j_gene: TRBJ2-1; abundance: few; d_gene: NA; CDR3aa: CSASARVGDEQFF; CDR3nt: TGCAGTGCTAGTGCCAGGGTTGGAGATGAGCAGTTCTTC
v_gene: TRBV9; j_gene: TRBJ2-7; abundance: NA; d_gene: TRBD2; CDR3aa: CASSVESSGTYEQYF; CDR3nt: TGTGCCAGCAGCGTAGAAAGTAGCGGGACCTACGAGCAGTACTTC
v_gene: TRBV30; j_gene: TRBJ2-7; abundance: NA; d_gene: TRBD2; CDR3aa: CAWGHREGLYEQYF; CDR3nt: TGTGCCTGGGGGCACCGGGAGGGCCTCTACGAGCAGTACTTC
v_gene: TRBV21-1; j_gene: TRBJ1-1; abundance: NA; d_gene: NA; CDR3aa: CASITLRDMAMNTEAFF; CDR3nt: TGTGCCAGCATCACACTCCGGGACATGGCGATGAACACTGAAGCTTTCTTT
v_gene: TRBV20-1; j_gene: TRBJ2-1; abundance: few; d_gene: TRBD2; CDR3aa: CSARRLADYNEQFF; CDR3nt: TGCAGTGCTAGACGACTAGCAGATTACAATGAGCAGTTCTTC